This passage covers 24 T cell receptor beta chains from one sample sequenced in a study of Graves' ophthalmopathy and Graves' hyperthyroidism. The authors amplified TCR beta CDR3 regions, and they did so from RNA transcripts for repertoire sequencing. Investigators did first-round RT-PCR with HTBI primers, then second-round multiplex PCR. TCRdb reanalysed the multiplex PCR reads using MiXCR and keeps one entry per CDR3 protein. Found here are about 740,000 distinct CDR3 sequences, 35% to 50% of them singletons; the top ten hold about 40%. The material sequenced was peripheral blood. The receptors come from an adult man with Graves' ophthalmopathy.

The V and J genes are TRBV29-1 and TRBJ1-1; the D gene is possibly TRBD1 (5 bases). The CDR3 is made up of 13 amino acids. The V end was cut by 7 bases, the J end by 3 bases, with 15 bases between. CDR1 and CDR2 (germline): SQVTM, ANQGSEA. The CDR3 region has the DNA TGCAGCGCAGGGCACACCGGGGACACTGAAGCTTTCTTT. Its translation: CSAGHTGDTEAFF. The full variable domain, completed using reference TRBV29-1 and TRBJ1-1, is SAVISQKPSRDICQRGTSLTIQCQVDSQVTMMFWYRQQPGQSLTLIATANQGSEATYESGFVIDKFPISRPNLTFSTLTVSNMSPEDSSIYLCSAGHTGDTEAFFGQGTRLTVV.

This clonotype was counted many times. This chain joins TRBV20-1 and TRBJ2-7; 9 bases map to TRBD2. The V segment lost 3 bases and the J segment 6 bases; nucleotides outside the gene matches: 3. The germline gives CDR1 DFQATT, CDR2 SNEGSKA (reference sequence). The CDR3 sequence is 12 residues long. The CDR3 is CSASGTSREQYF. CDR3 in DNA: TGCAGTGCTAGCGGGACTAGCCGCGAGCAGTACTTC.

As regards this clonotype: Since a much larger clone is just one base distant, this may be a read error. The chain is built from TRBV10-3 and TRBJ1-2; 7 nucleotides align to TRBD1. V was pared by 6 bases and J by 8 bases, with 9 bases of the junction left unmatched. The germline V gene encodes CDR1 ENHRY and CDR2 SYGVKD. The CDR3 has 13 residues. The CDR3 reads CAISEQGLYGYTF. DNA of the CDR3: TGTGCCATCAGCGAACAGGGGTTGTACGGCTACACCTTC.

This clonotype came up a few times. The rearrangement links TRBV20-1 to TRBJ2-7; 9 bases agree with TRBD2. Looked up from germline, CDR1 is DFQATT and CDR2 is SNEGSKA (reference sequence). The CDR3 has 11 amino acids. The trim removed 6 bases at V and 11 bases at J, leaving 8 bases unmatched. CDR3 nucleotide sequence: TGCAGTGCCCCGTTAGCGGGGGTGGAGTACTTC. Translation: CSAPLAGVEYF.

The rearrangement uses TRBV14 and TRBJ1-4; 10 bases fit TRBD1. Per the germline V gene, CDR1 is SGHDN and CDR2 is FVKESK. Trimming took 0 bases from V and 5 from J; bases not matched to a gene: 9. The length of the CDR3 is 18 residues. CDR3 loop: CASSQERGLTGGNEKLFF. Written as DNA, the CDR3 is TGTGCCAGCAGCCAAGAGAGAGGGCTGACAGGGGGCAATGAAAAACTGTTTTTT.

This rearrangement joins TRBV7-2 to TRBJ1-2, with 7 bases that match TRBD1. Unmatched junction bases numbered 11, after V lost 11 bases and J lost 8 bases. This CDR3 has 12 residues. The germline CDR1 and CDR2 sequences are SGHTA and FQGNSA. CDR3 protein: CAWSGQVFGYTF. The CDR3 nucleotides read TGTGCCTGGTCCGGACAGGTCTTCGGCTACACCTTC.

CDR3 sequence: CSVSSTDTQYF. In DNA, the CDR3 is TGCAGCGTTTCTAGCACAGATACGCAGTATTTT. The chain joins TRBV29-1 to TRBJ2-3; D unclear. The CDR3 extends over 11 amino acids. CDR1 and CDR2 (germline): SQVTM, ANQGSEA. Trimming took off 5 bases at V and 0 bases at J, with 3 bases between the two ends.

This clonotype was counted a few times. The chain recombines TRBV2 with TRBJ1-2, with D possibly matching TRBD1 (6 bases). There are 14 residues in the CDR3. V lost 6 bases and J 6 bases, leaving 17 bases between the germline ends. Germline-derived CDR1 and CDR2 are SNHLY and FYNNEI. The CDR3 protein is CASRPMQGIHGYTF. CDR3 DNA sequence: TGTGCCAGCAGGCCTATGCAGGGGATCCATGGCTACACCTTC.

The chain combines TRBV29-1 with TRBJ1-1; 10 bases agree with TRBD1. The CDR3 extends over 14 amino acids. Germline CDR1 and CDR2: SQVTM and ANQGSEA. V was pared by 7 bases and J by 4 bases, with 9 bases of the junction left unmatched. The CDR3 is CSAETGGKGTEAFF. CDR3 DNA: TGCAGCGCGGAGACAGGGGGCAAGGGCACTGAAGCTTTCTTT.

J is TRBJ2-6 and V is TRBV28; D remains unclear. CDR3 length equals 15 residues. The V and J ends lost 2 bases and 4 bases respectively, with 9 bases between them. The V gene's germline CDR1 is MDHEN and CDR2 SYDVKM. The CDR3 is CASSLNLVGANVLTF. The CDR3, as DNA: TGTGCCAGCAGTTTAAATCTAGTAGGGGCCAACGTCCTGACTTTC. Full variable domain (remainder filled in from reference TRBV28 and TRBJ2-6): DVKVTQSSRYLVKRTGEKVFLECVQDMDHENMFWYRQDPGLGLRLIYFSYDVKMKEKGDIPEGYSVSREKKERFSLILESASTNQTSMYLCASSLNLVGANVLTFGAGSRLTVL.

This clonotype was counted once. The CDR3 sequence: CSAPPAESNMNTEAFF. The CDR3, as DNA: TGCAGTGCTCCACCCGCGGAATCGAATATGAACACTGAAGCTTTCTTT. This chain connects TRBV20-1 to TRBJ1-1, with D hard to call. Germline CDR1 reads DFQATT; CDR2 reads SNEGSKA (reference sequence). V lost 5 bases and J 0 bases, leaving 19 bases between the germline ends. This CDR3 is built from 16 residues.

The V gene is TRBV7-9, the J gene TRBJ2-7; maybe TRBD2 (5 bases). Trimming left V 6 bases short and J 3 bases short, with 12 bases between. CDR1 SEHNR and CDR2 FQNEAQ come from the germline V gene (reference sequence). The CDR3 extends over 13 amino acids. CDR3 sequence reads: CASRPGSDYEQYF. The CDR3 coding sequence is TGTGCCAGCAGGCCGGGGTCAGACTACGAGCAGTACTTC.

Only one count was recorded for this clonotype. The rearrangement joins TRBV2 to TRBJ1-2; weak D call: TRBD1 (6 bases). The CDR3 runs to 14 residues. CDR1 SNHLY and CDR2 FYNNEI come from the germline V gene. V was pared by 6 bases and J by 3 bases, with 14 bases between. The CDR3 loop reads CASRAPGTYYGYTF. In DNA form, the CDR3 reads TGTGCCAGCAGAGCCCCCGGGACATACTATGGCTACACCTTC.

This clonotype was seen more than once but under ten times. V and J are TRBV11-2 and TRBJ2-7; 12 nucleotides line up with TRBD2. From germline, CDR1 is SGHAT and CDR2 FQNNGV. The CDR3 has 17 amino acids. V shed 5 bases and J 0 bases; nucleotides not matched to a gene: 8. The CDR3 protein is CASSQMTSGGSSYEQYF. DNA for the CDR3: TGTGCCAGCAGCCAAATGACTAGCGGGGGAAGCTCCTACGAGCAGTACTTC.

The J gene is TRBJ1-4, the V gene TRBV14; TRBD1 is a possible D gene (5 bases). The germline gives CDR1 SGHDN, CDR2 FVKESK. Trimming pared 1 base from V and 13 bases from J, leaving 7 bases between. This CDR3 region has 11 residues. CDR3 loop: CASSQVGGLFF. In DNA form, the CDR3 reads TGTGCCAGCAGCCAAGTTGGGGGACTGTTTTTT.

This rearrangement joins TRBV2 to TRBJ2-7; weak D call: TRBD1 (6 bases). The CDR3 is 13 amino acids. Germline V gives CDR1 SNHLY, CDR2 FYNNEI. The germline V and J ends were trimmed by 3 bases and 5 bases, with 11 bases remaining between them. CDR3 DNA sequence: TGTGCCAGCAGTGACACAGGGAACAACGAGCAGTACTTC. This translates into CASSDTGNNEQYF.

The V gene is TRBV20-1, the J gene TRBJ2-7; D is possibly TRBD1 (5 bases). The CDR3 totals 14 residues. Germline loops: CDR1 DFQATT, CDR2 SNEGSKA (reference sequence). The V end lost 0 bases, the J end lost 5 bases, and 14 bases lay between the germline ends. CDR3 nucleotide sequence: TGCAGTGCTAGAGATCCTCGACAGTACAACGAGCAGTACTTC. Its protein is CSARDPRQYNEQYF.

There are a few counts of this clonotype. J is TRBJ2-7 and V is TRBV29-1, with D possibly matching TRBD2 (6 bases). There are 14 residues in the CDR3. From germline, CDR1 is SQVTM and CDR2 ANQGSEA. V lost 6 bases and J lost 2, with 17 bases in between. The CDR3 spells CSVALGGLAYEQYF. In nucleotides, the CDR3 is TGCAGCGTGGCCCTCGGGGGATTAGCCTACGAGCAGTACTTC.

This clonotype was detected many times. The rearrangement uses TRBV2 and TRBJ1-5; the match to TRBD1 covers 10 bases. CDR3 length: 16 amino acids. The trim removed 6 bases at V and 6 bases at J, leaving 11 bases unmatched. Germline CDR1 and CDR2: SNHLY and FYNNEI. The CDR3 spells CASRAGTGAGVQPQHF. The CDR3 bases are TGTGCCAGCAGAGCCGGGACAGGGGCAGGCGTTCAGCCCCAGCATTTT.

Concerning this clonotype: A much larger clone differs from this one at a single base, so this may be a read error. This rearrangement joins TRBV10-2 to TRBJ2-7; D uncertain. Germline CDR1 is WSHSY and CDR2 is SAAADI. The CDR3 runs 11 residues. DNA of the CDR3: TGCGCCAGCAAGGACGGCTACGAGCAGAACTTC. This sequence encodes CASKDGYEQNF.

Comments on this clonotype: A much larger clonotype is one base distant, so this may be a read error. This CDR3 is missing its conserved last phenylalanine or tryptophan, likely due to a read error. V is TRBV12-3 or TRBV12-4 and J is TRBJ1-4, with 10 bases lining up with TRBD1. J gave up 8 bases and V 6 bases, and 9 bases lay outside the gene matches. The CDR3 contains 15 residues. The CDR3 bases are TGTGCCAGCAGGTCTTCCGGGACAGGGGCCGAAAAACTGTTTGTT. Protein product: CASRSSGTGAEKLFV.

The rearrangement links TRBV7-2 to TRBJ2-5; D ambiguous. The germline V and J ends were trimmed by 1 base and 5 bases, with 8 bases remaining between them. Germline V gene data show CDR1 as SGHTA and CDR2 as FQGNSA. The CDR3 length is 13 residues. The CDR3 is CASSLDLRETQYF. The CDR3 DNA sequence: TGTGCCAGCAGCTTAGATCTCCGCGAGACCCAGTACTTC.

The chain has TRBV20-1 and TRBJ1-6; D is undetermined. Germline CDR1 is DFQATT and CDR2 is SNEGSKA (reference sequence). V lost 0 bases, J lost 0 bases, and 9 bases lay in between. The CDR3 consists of 16 residues. The CDR3 region has the DNA TGCAGTGCTAGAGAAGCTGCCCTCTCCTATAATTCACCCCTCCACTTT. The encoded protein is CSAREAALSYNSPLHF.

The chain recombines TRBV25-1 with TRBJ2-5, with 9 bases aligning to TRBD2. CDR3 length equals 18 residues. J lost 5 bases, V lost 6 bases, and 19 bases had no gene match. Germline values: CDR1 MGHDK, CDR2 SYGVNS. The chain's CDR3 is CASSPGPGLASKQETQYF. CDR3 coding DNA: TGTGCCAGCAGCCCCGGGCCCGGACTAGCGTCAAAGCAGGAGACCCAGTACTTC. Full variable domain (rest looked up from reference TRBV25-1 and TRBJ2-5): EADIYQTPRYLVIGTGKKITLECSQTMGHDKMYWYQQDPGMELHLIHYSYGVNSTEKGDLSSESTVSRIRTEHFPLTLESARPSHTSQYLCASSPGPGLASKQETQYFGPGTRLLVL.